Following are 6 T cell receptor beta chains from one sample sequenced in a study of T cells in Graves' hyperthyroidism and ophthalmopathy. From RNA transcripts, TCR beta CDR3 regions were amplified. First-round RT-PCR targeting the TCR CDR3 was performed with the HTBI primer set. A single record per CDR3 protein comes from TCRdb applying MiXCR to the multiplex PCR reads. This table has fewer than 750,000 distinct CDR3 sequences, roughly 15% appearing once. The sequencing sample was made of blood. The source is a woman aged 45-59 years with Graves' ophthalmopathy.

This clonotype was found many times. The chain recombines TRBV20-1 with TRBJ2-7; 7 nucleotides match TRBD1. This CDR3 spans 14 amino acids. The V gene end was trimmed by 5 bases and the J gene end by 5 bases; junction bases not matched to a gene: 12. The germline gives CDR1 DFQATT, CDR2 SNEGSKA (reference sequence). CDR3: CSADKGWGQHEQYF. As DNA, the CDR3 is TGCAGTGCTGATAAAGGATGGGGACAGCACGAGCAGTACTTC.

Many counts were recorded for this clonotype. V gene TRBV27 combines with J gene TRBJ1-6; weak D call: TRBD1 (5 bases). The ends were cut back, 3 bases at V and 7 bases at J, with 13 bases in the middle. From germline, CDR1 is MNHEY and CDR2 SMNVEV (reference sequence). This CDR3 contains 15 residues. As DNA, the CDR3 is TGTGCCAGCAGTTTTTTGGGAGAGGGGAATTCACCCCTCCACTTT. Translated: CASSFLGEGNSPLHF.

Many counts were recorded for this clonotype. This chain joins TRBV27 and TRBJ2-3; D is undetermined. The CDR3 has 13 residues. The V gene's germline CDR1 is MNHEY and CDR2 SMNVEV (reference sequence). The V end lost 5 bases, the J end lost 4 bases, and 10 bases lay between the germline ends. The CDR3 sequence: CASSRVGADTQYF. The CDR3 DNA sequence: TGTGCCAGCAGTCGAGTCGGCGCAGATACGCAGTATTTT.

This clonotype occurred many times. The chain recombines TRBV6-1 with TRBJ1-1, with 7 bases matching TRBD1. The CDR3 spans 12 residues. With 6 bases clipped from V and 6 bases from J, the junction kept 4 bases outside the gene matches. CDR1 is MNHNS and CDR2 is SASEGT in the germline V gene. In DNA, the CDR3 is TGTGCCAGCAGACCTGACAGGGCTGAAGCTTTCTTT. It is translated as CASRPDRAEAFF.

This clonotype was counted a few times. V gene TRBV7-9 combines with J gene TRBJ2-1; D possibly matches TRBD1 or TRBD2 (5 bases each). The CDR3 extends over 15 amino acids. The germline V gene encodes CDR1 SEHNR and CDR2 FQNEAQ (reference sequence). V was pared by 6 bases and J by 1 base, with 13 bases between. The CDR3 loop is CASRQTGGSYNEQFF. CDR3 sequence (DNA): TGTGCCAGCAGACAAACAGGCGGGTCCTACAATGAGCAGTTCTTC.

This clonotype was observed many times. V is TRBV6-6 and J is TRBJ1-6; 7 bases align to TRBD1. Germline CDR1 MNHNY, CDR2 SVGAGI (reference sequence). CDR3 length: 17 amino acids. V gave up 2 bases and J gave up 0 bases; unmatched junction bases: 4. CDR3 loop: CASSYARQGSYNSPLHF. The CDR3 DNA sequence: TGTGCCAGCAGTTACGCAAGACAGGGCTCCTATAATTCACCCCTCCACTTT.